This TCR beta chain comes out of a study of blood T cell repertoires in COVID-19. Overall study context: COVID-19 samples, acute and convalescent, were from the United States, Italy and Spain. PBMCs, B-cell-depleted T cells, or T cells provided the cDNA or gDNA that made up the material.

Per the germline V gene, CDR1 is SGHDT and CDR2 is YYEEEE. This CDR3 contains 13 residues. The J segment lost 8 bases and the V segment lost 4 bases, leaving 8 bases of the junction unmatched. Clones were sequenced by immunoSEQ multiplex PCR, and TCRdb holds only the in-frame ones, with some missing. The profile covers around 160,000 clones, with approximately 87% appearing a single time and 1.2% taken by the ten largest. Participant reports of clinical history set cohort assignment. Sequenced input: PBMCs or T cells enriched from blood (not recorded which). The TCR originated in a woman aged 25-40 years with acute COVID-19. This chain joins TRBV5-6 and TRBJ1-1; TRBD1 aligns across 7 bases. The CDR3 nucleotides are TGTGCCAGCAGCGGGACAGATTATAAAGAAGCTTTCTTT. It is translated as CASSGTDYKEAFF.